These T cell receptor beta chains were read from a single sample in a study of HIV-infected patients and healthy controls. Via MiXCR, TCRdb re-called the 5' RACE reads, giving one row per CDR3 protein. The sample includes fewer than 20,000 distinct CDR3 sequences, less than 15% of them seen just once. What was sequenced was blood. Receptors were obtained from an adult in good health. The CDR3 runs from the conserved cysteine through the conserved F or W. Each record gives: J gene, V gene, D gene, clone size, CDR3 protein, CDR3 DNA. A D gene is named only where the DNA matches it firmly. Size is stated for part of the rows, as once, few or many counts, or as a class when the clone is expanded.

j_call: TRBJ2-5; v_call: TRBV5-4; d_call: TRBD1; clone_size: medium-sized; cdr3_aa: CASSPGGQVQETQYF; cdr3_nt: TGTGCCAGCAGCCCCGGGGGACAGGTTCAAGAGACCCAGTACTTC
j_call: TRBJ2-1; v_call: TRBV18; d_call: TRBD2; clone_size: -; cdr3_aa: CASSPLGAYTSGNFYNEQFF; cdr3_nt: TGTGCCAGCTCACCACTGGGAGCTTATACTAGCGGTAACTTCTACAATGAGCAGTTCTTC
j_call: TRBJ1-2; v_call: TRBV7-9; d_call: -; clone_size: many; cdr3_aa: CASSLGMGDYGYTF; cdr3_nt: TGTGCCAGCAGCTTGGGAATGGGTGACTATGGCTACACCTTC
j_call: TRBJ1-2; v_call: TRBV29-1; d_call: -; clone_size: many; cdr3_aa: CSVEDLTRQSYGYTF; cdr3_nt: TGCAGCGTTGAAGATCTCACCCGACAGAGCTATGGCTACACCTTC
j_call: TRBJ2-2; v_call: TRBV9; d_call: -; clone_size: -; cdr3_aa: CASSVDWDTGELFF; cdr3_nt: TGTGCCAGCAGCGTAGACTGGGACACCGGGGAGCTGTTTTTT
j_call: TRBJ1-2; v_call: TRBV29-1; d_call: -; clone_size: many; cdr3_aa: CSGGDYGYTF; cdr3_nt: TGCAGCGGGGGGGACTATGGCTACACCTTC
j_call: TRBJ2-2; v_call: TRBV19; d_call: -; clone_size: once; cdr3_aa: CASSRSRDLNTGELFF; cdr3_nt: TGTGCCAGTAGTAGGTCGCGGGACTTGAACACCGGGGAGCTGTTTTTT
j_call: TRBJ2-3; v_call: TRBV12-3/TRBV12-4; d_call: TRBD1; clone_size: few; cdr3_aa: CASSLKPLGDRGQDTQYF; cdr3_nt: TGTGCCAGCAGTTTGAAACCCCTTGGGGACAGGGGGCAAGATACGCAGTATTTT
j_call: TRBJ2-5; v_call: TRBV5-4; d_call: -; clone_size: many; cdr3_aa: CASSRTSHQQETQYF; cdr3_nt: TGTGCCAGCAGCCGGACTTCGCATCAGCAAGAGACCCAGTACTTC
j_call: TRBJ1-5; v_call: TRBV5-1; d_call: -; clone_size: many; cdr3_aa: CASRHDVGQPQHF; cdr3_nt: TGCGCCAGCAGACATGACGTGGGACAGCCCCAGCATTTT
j_call: TRBJ2-7; v_call: TRBV12-3/TRBV12-4; d_call: TRBD1; clone_size: many; cdr3_aa: CASSYSLGQTYEQYF; cdr3_nt: TGTGCCAGCAGCTATAGCCTGGGACAGACCTACGAGCAGTACTTC
j_call: TRBJ2-3; v_call: TRBV28; d_call: -; clone_size: many; cdr3_aa: CASSPGAYTQYF; cdr3_nt: TGTGCCAGCAGTCCAGGAGCTTACACGCAGTATTTT
j_call: TRBJ1-2; v_call: TRBV24-1; d_call: -; clone_size: many; cdr3_aa: CATSPLGRGVLPSGYTF; cdr3_nt: TGTGCCACCAGTCCTTTGGGGCGTGGGGTCCTCCCTTCTGGCTACACCTTC
j_call: TRBJ1-5; v_call: TRBV4-2; d_call: -; clone_size: -; cdr3_aa: CASSQGEGLGNQPQHF; cdr3_nt: TGTGCCAGCAGCCAAGGGGAGGGGCTGGGCAATCAGCCCCAGCATTTT
j_call: TRBJ2-6; v_call: TRBV3-1; d_call: TRBD1; clone_size: many; cdr3_aa: CASSQETGRGNSGANVLTF; cdr3_nt: TGTGCCAGCAGCCAAGAAACAGGCAGGGGGAACTCTGGGGCCAACGTCCTGACTTTC
j_call: TRBJ1-5; v_call: TRBV18; d_call: TRBD1; clone_size: medium-sized; cdr3_aa: CASSPSGQGGNQPQHF; cdr3_nt: TGTGCCAGCTCACCATCGGGACAGGGAGGTAATCAGCCCCAGCATTTT
j_call: TRBJ1-5; v_call: TRBV19; d_call: -; clone_size: -; cdr3_aa: CASSLWGESNQPQHF; cdr3_nt: TGTGCCAGTAGTTTATGGGGAGAGAGCAATCAGCCCCAGCATTTT
j_call: TRBJ1-4; v_call: TRBV7-9; d_call: -; clone_size: -; cdr3_aa: CASSLASTNEKLFF; cdr3_nt: TGTGCCAGCAGCTTGGCTTCAACTAATGAAAAACTGTTTTTT
j_call: TRBJ2-5; v_call: TRBV6-2/TRBV6-3; d_call: -; clone_size: few; cdr3_aa: CATRGLTNQETQYF; cdr3_nt: TGTGCCACTCGGGGATTGACAAACCAAGAGACCCAGTACTTC
j_call: TRBJ2-5; v_call: TRBV12-5; d_call: TRBD2; clone_size: medium-sized; cdr3_aa: CAISGGRKTQYF; cdr3_nt: TGTGCTATTAGCGGGGGCCGGAAGACCCAGTACTTC
j_call: TRBJ2-5; v_call: TRBV6-5; d_call: -; clone_size: many; cdr3_aa: CASSYLGGETQYF; cdr3_nt: TGTGCCAGCAGTTACTTAGGAGGGGAGACCCAGTACTTC
j_call: TRBJ2-4; v_call: TRBV2; d_call: -; clone_size: many; cdr3_aa: CASSVLRSAKNIQYF; cdr3_nt: TGTGCCAGCAGTGTACTACGTTCAGCCAAAAACATTCAGTACTTC
j_call: TRBJ1-1; v_call: TRBV7-2; d_call: TRBD1; clone_size: many; cdr3_aa: CASSLDRGSPGAFF; cdr3_nt: TGTGCCAGCAGCTTAGACAGGGGCTCACCGGGAGCTTTCTTT
j_call: TRBJ2-1; v_call: TRBV6-2/TRBV6-3; d_call: -; clone_size: few; cdr3_aa: CASSSVGGTQQFF; cdr3_nt: TGTGCCAGCAGTTCAGTCGGTGGGACTCAACAGTTCTTC
j_call: TRBJ1-1; v_call: TRBV3-1; d_call: -; clone_size: many; cdr3_aa: CASSQRDRNTEAFF; cdr3_nt: TGTGCCAGCAGCCAACGCGACAGGAACACTGAAGCTTTCTTT
j_call: TRBJ1-1; v_call: TRBV4-1; d_call: -; clone_size: few; cdr3_aa: CASSLNIGTEAFF; cdr3_nt: TGCGCCAGCAGCCTAAATATTGGCACTGAAGCTTTCTTT
j_call: TRBJ1-1; v_call: TRBV6-2/TRBV6-3; d_call: TRBD1; clone_size: medium-sized; cdr3_aa: CASSPGGTGGTEAFF; cdr3_nt: TGTGCCAGCAGCCCGGGAGGGACAGGGGGCACTGAAGCTTTCTTT
j_call: TRBJ2-7; v_call: TRBV19; d_call: -; clone_size: many; cdr3_aa: CASSLCYEQYF; cdr3_nt: TGTGCCAGTAGTCTCTGCTACGAGCAGTACTTC
j_call: TRBJ1-2; v_call: TRBV28; d_call: -; clone_size: medium-sized; cdr3_aa: CASSLTGIYGYTF; cdr3_nt: TGTGCCAGCAGTTTAACGGGGATTTACGGCTACACCTTC
j_call: TRBJ1-1; v_call: TRBV29-1; d_call: TRBD1; clone_size: many; cdr3_aa: CSVEDRDRRTEAFF; cdr3_nt: TGCAGCGTTGAAGACAGGGACAGAAGAACTGAAGCTTTCTTT
j_call: TRBJ2-3; v_call: TRBV6-6; d_call: TRBD2; clone_size: medium-sized; cdr3_aa: CASSSRGGLNTDTQYF; cdr3_nt: TGTGCCAGCAGTTCCCGCGGGGGACTTAACACAGATACGCAGTATTTT
j_call: TRBJ2-3; v_call: TRBV4-3; d_call: TRBD2; clone_size: few; cdr3_aa: CASSQEAGASTDTQYF; cdr3_nt: TGCGCCAGCAGCCAAGAAGCGGGGGCGAGCACAGATACGCAGTATTTT
j_call: TRBJ1-5; v_call: TRBV20-1; d_call: -; clone_size: many; cdr3_aa: CSARDTGLPLADNQPQHF; cdr3_nt: TGCAGTGCTAGAGACACCGGCCTACCATTAGCCGACAATCAGCCCCAGCATTTT
j_call: TRBJ1-5; v_call: TRBV7-2; d_call: -; clone_size: many; cdr3_aa: CASSLGNRGDQPQHF; cdr3_nt: TGTGCCAGCAGCTTAGGAAATCGAGGGGATCAGCCCCAGCATTTT
j_call: TRBJ1-1; v_call: TRBV20-1; d_call: -; clone_size: medium-sized; cdr3_aa: CSARLPGLIEAFF; cdr3_nt: TGCAGTGCCCGATTGCCGGGCTTGATTGAAGCTTTCTTT
j_call: TRBJ2-3; v_call: TRBV6-5; d_call: TRBD2; clone_size: many; cdr3_aa: CASSSNYPGRGTSTDTQYF; cdr3_nt: TGTGCCAGCAGTTCTAACTACCCCGGGCGGGGGACTAGCACAGATACGCAGTATTTT
j_call: TRBJ1-5; v_call: TRBV20-1; d_call: -; clone_size: many; cdr3_aa: CSARSGGNQPQHF; cdr3_nt: TGCAGTGCTAGATCGGGGGGCAATCAGCCCCAGCATTTT
j_call: TRBJ2-6; v_call: TRBV12-3/TRBV12-4; d_call: -; clone_size: medium-sized; cdr3_aa: CASTRLSGANVLTF; cdr3_nt: TGTGCCAGCACGAGGCTCTCTGGGGCCAACGTCCTGACTTTC
j_call: TRBJ1-2; v_call: TRBV12-3/TRBV12-4; d_call: TRBD1; clone_size: many; cdr3_aa: CASSLRGPSYGYTF; cdr3_nt: TGTGCCAGCAGTCTAAGGGGGCCCTCCTATGGCTACACCTTC
j_call: TRBJ2-7; v_call: TRBV18; d_call: -; clone_size: once; cdr3_aa: CASSPGTRDPAGQYF; cdr3_nt: TGTGCCAGCTCACCAGGGACACGGGACCCGGCTGGACAGTACTTC
j_call: TRBJ2-3; v_call: TRBV7-6; d_call: -; clone_size: many; cdr3_aa: CASSLAAGLTDTQYF; cdr3_nt: TGTGCCAGCAGCTTAGCCGCAGGTCTTACAGATACGCAGTATTTT
j_call: TRBJ2-1; v_call: TRBV5-5; d_call: -; clone_size: medium-sized; cdr3_aa: CASSSRDLGFGDEQFF; cdr3_nt: TGTGCCAGCAGCTCCCGGGACCTCGGTTTCGGGGATGAGCAGTTCTTC
j_call: TRBJ1-1; v_call: TRBV2; d_call: TRBD1; clone_size: medium-sized; cdr3_aa: CASSPGTGVRRAFF; cdr3_nt: TGTGCCAGCAGTCCCGGGACAGGGGTGCGGAGAGCTTTCTTT
j_call: TRBJ1-6; v_call: TRBV7-9; d_call: -; clone_size: many; cdr3_aa: CASSLPNSPLHF; cdr3_nt: TGTGCCAGCAGCTTACCGAATTCACCCCTCCACTTT
j_call: TRBJ2-4; v_call: TRBV27; d_call: -; clone_size: many; cdr3_aa: CASSLTVKNIQYF; cdr3_nt: TGTGCCAGCAGTTTAACCGTTAAAAACATTCAGTACTTC
j_call: TRBJ1-6; v_call: TRBV5-5; d_call: TRBD1; clone_size: many; cdr3_aa: CASSLVRLGQGASPLHF; cdr3_nt: TGTGCCAGCAGCTTGGTACGTCTGGGACAGGGGGCTTCACCCCTCCACTTT
j_call: TRBJ2-7; v_call: TRBV5-1; d_call: -; clone_size: many; cdr3_aa: CASSLARAEYEQYF; cdr3_nt: TGCGCCAGCAGCTTGGCCAGGGCAGAATACGAGCAGTACTTC
j_call: TRBJ2-2; v_call: TRBV20-1; d_call: TRBD2; clone_size: few; cdr3_aa: CSAREAGRDTGELFF; cdr3_nt: TGCAGTGCTAGAGAAGCAGGGAGGGACACCGGGGAGCTGTTTTTT
j_call: TRBJ1-2; v_call: TRBV3-1; d_call: TRBD1; clone_size: many; cdr3_aa: CASRDSDLSSYGYTF; cdr3_nt: TGTGCCAGCCGGGACAGTGATTTGTCGTCCTATGGCTACACCTTC
j_call: TRBJ2-3; v_call: TRBV12-3/TRBV12-4; d_call: -; clone_size: -; cdr3_aa: CASSQQGRLHTDTQYF; cdr3_nt: TGTGCCAGCAGCCAACAGGGTCGACTGCACACAGATACGCAGTATTTT
j_call: TRBJ2-6; v_call: TRBV9; d_call: -; clone_size: few; cdr3_aa: CASSVWSANGANVLTF; cdr3_nt: TGTGCCAGCAGCGTATGGAGCGCGAATGGGGCCAACGTCCTGACTTTC
j_call: TRBJ2-5; v_call: TRBV7-2; d_call: -; clone_size: many; cdr3_aa: CASSLHLETQYF; cdr3_nt: TGTGCCAGCAGCTTACATCTAGAGACCCAGTACTTC
j_call: TRBJ2-7; v_call: TRBV28; d_call: -; clone_size: medium-sized; cdr3_aa: CASSLQRAEQYF; cdr3_nt: TGTGCCAGCAGTTTACAACGGGCCGAGCAGTACTTC
j_call: TRBJ1-1; v_call: TRBV12-3/TRBV12-4; d_call: -; clone_size: many; cdr3_aa: CASSSTAKGPVGNTEAFF; cdr3_nt: TGTGCCAGCAGCTCGACGGCGAAGGGCCCCGTTGGGAACACTGAAGCTTTCTTT